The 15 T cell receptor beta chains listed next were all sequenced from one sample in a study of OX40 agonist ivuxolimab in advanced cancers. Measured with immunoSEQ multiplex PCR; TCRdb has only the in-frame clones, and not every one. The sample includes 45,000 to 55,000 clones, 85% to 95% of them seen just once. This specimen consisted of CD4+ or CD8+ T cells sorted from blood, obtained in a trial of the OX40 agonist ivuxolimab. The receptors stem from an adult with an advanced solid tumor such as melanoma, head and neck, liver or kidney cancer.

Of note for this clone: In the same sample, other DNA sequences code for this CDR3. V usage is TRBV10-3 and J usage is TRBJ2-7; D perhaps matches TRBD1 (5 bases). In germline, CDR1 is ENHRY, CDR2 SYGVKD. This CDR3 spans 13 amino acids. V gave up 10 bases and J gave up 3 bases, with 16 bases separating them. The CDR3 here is CANPQGLLYEQYF. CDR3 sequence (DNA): TGTGCCAACCCCCAGGGTTTACTCTACGAGCAGTACTTC.

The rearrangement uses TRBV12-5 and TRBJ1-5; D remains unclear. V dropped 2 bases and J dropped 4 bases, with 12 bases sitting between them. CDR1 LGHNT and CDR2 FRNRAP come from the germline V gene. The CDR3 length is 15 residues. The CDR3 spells CASGLSLAVNQPQHF. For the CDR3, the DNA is TGTGCTAGTGGTTTGTCGTTGGCGGTGAATCAGCCCCAGCATTTT.

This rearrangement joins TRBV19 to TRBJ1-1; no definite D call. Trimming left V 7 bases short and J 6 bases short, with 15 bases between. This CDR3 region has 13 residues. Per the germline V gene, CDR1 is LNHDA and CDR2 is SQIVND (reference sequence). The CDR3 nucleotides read TGTGCCAGTACCCCACGGCGGGAGTCTGAAGCTTTCTTT. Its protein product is CASTPRRESEAFF.

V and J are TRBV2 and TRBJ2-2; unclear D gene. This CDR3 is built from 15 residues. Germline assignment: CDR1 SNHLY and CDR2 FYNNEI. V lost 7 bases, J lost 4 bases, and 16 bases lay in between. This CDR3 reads CASTPGASITGELFF. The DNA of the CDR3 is TGTGCCAGCACCCCTGGTGCAAGTATCACCGGGGAGCTGTTTTTT. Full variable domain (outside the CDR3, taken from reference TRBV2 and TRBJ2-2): EPEVTQTPSHQVTQMGQEVILRCVPISNHLYFYWYRQILGQKVEFLVSFYNNEISEKSEIFDDQFSVERPDGSNFTLKIRSTKLEDSAMYFCASTPGASITGELFFGEGSRLTVL.

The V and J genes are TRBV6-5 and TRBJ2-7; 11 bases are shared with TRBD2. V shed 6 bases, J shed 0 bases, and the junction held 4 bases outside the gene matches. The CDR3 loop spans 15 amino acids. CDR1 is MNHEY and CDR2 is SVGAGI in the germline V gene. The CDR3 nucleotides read TGTGCCAGCAGAATCGGACTAGCGGGCTCCTACGAGCAGTACTTC. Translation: CASRIGLAGSYEQYF.

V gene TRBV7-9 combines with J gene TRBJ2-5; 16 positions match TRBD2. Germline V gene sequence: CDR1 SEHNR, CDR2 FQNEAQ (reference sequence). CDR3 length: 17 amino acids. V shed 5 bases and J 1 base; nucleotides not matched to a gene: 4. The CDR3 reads CASSLGTSGRVQETQYF. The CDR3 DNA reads TGTGCCAGCAGCCTCGGGACTAGCGGGAGGGTCCAAGAGACCCAGTACTTC.

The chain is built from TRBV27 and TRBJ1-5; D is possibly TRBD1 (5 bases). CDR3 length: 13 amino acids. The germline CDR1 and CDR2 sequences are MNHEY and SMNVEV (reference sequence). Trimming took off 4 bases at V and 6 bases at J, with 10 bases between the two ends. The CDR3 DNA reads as TGTGCCAGCAGTTCCAGGGTAGGTCAGCCCCAGCATTTT. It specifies CASSSRVGQPQHF.

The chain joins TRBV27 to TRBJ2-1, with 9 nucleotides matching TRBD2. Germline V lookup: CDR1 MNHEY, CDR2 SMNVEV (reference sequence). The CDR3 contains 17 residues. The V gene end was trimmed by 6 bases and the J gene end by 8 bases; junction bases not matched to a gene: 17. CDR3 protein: CASRTVAGGPSFDEQFF. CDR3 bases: TGTGCCAGCAGGACGGTCGCGGGAGGGCCCAGTTTCGATGAGCAGTTCTTC.

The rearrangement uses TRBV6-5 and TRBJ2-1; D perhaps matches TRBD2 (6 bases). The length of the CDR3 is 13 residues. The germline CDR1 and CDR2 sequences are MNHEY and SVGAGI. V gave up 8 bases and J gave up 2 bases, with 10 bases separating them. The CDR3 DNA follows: TGTGCCAGCCGGAGGAGGGCCTACAATGAGCAGTTCTTC. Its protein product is CASRRRAYNEQFF.

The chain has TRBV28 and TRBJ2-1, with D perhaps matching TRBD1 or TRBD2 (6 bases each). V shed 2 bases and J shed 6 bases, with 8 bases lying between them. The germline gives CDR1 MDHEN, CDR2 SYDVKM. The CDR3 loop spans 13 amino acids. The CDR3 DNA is TGTGCCAGCAGTTTAGGAGGGGGCAATGAGCAGTTCTTC. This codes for CASSLGGGNEQFF.

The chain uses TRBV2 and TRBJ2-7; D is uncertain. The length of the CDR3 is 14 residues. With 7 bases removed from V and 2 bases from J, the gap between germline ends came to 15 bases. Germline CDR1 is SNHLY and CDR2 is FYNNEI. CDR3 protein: CASTHLLSPYEQYF. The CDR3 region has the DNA TGTGCCAGCACCCATCTCTTATCCCCCTACGAGCAGTACTTC. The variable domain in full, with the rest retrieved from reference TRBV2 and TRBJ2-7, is EPEVTQTPSHQVTQMGQEVILRCVPISNHLYFYWYRQILGQKVEFLVSFYNNEISEKSEIFDDQFSVERPDGSNFTLKIRSTKLEDSAMYFCASTHLLSPYEQYFGPGTRLTVT.

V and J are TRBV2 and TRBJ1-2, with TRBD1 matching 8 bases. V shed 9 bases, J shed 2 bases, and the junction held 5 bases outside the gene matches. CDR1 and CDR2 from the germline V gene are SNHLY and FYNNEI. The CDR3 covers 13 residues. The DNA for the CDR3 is TGTGCCAGGGACAGGGAGAACAACTATGGCTACACCTTC. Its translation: CARDRENNYGYTF. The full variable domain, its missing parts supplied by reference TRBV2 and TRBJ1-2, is EPEVTQTPSHQVTQMGQEVILRCVPISNHLYFYWYRQILGQKVEFLVSFYNNEISEKSEIFDDQFSVERPDGSNFTLKIRSTKLEDSAMYFCARDRENNYGYTFGSGTRLTVV.

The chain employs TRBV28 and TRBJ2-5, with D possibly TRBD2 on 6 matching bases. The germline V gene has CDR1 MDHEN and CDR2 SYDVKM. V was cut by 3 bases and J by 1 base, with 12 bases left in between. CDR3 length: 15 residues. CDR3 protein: CASSLVSGGQETQYF. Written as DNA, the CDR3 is TGTGCCAGCAGTTTGGTTAGCGGAGGCCAAGAGACCCAGTACTTC. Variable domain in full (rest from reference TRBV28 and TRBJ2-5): DVKVTQSSRYLVKRTGEKVFLECVQDMDHENMFWYRQDPGLGLRLIYFSYDVKMKEKGDIPEGYSVSREKKERFSLILESASTNQTSMYLCASSLVSGGQETQYFGPGTRLLVL.

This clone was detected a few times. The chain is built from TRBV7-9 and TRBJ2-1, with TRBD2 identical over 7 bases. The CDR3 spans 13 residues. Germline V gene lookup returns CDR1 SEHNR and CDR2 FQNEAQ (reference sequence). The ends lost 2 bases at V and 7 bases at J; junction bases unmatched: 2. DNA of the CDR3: TGTGCCAGCAGCTTAAGGGACTATAATGAGCAGTTCTTC. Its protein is CASSLRDYNEQFF.

The CDR3 bases are TGTGCCAGCAGCTGGGACAGGGCCTACGAGCAGTACTTC. Translation: CASSWDRAYEQYF. The chain combines TRBV5-6 with TRBJ2-7, with 9 bases fitting TRBD1. J lost 2 bases, V lost 3 bases, and 0 bases had no gene match. The CDR3 has 13 amino acids. CDR1 is SGHDT and CDR2 is YYEEEE in the germline V gene.